These 27 T cell receptor beta chains originate from one sample sequenced in a study of blood T cell repertoires in COVID-19. Assay: immunoSEQ multiplex PCR; the TCRdb copy retains only in-frame clones and omits some. The profile shows roughly 77,000 clones, roughly 90% of them singletons. Material for sequencing was peripheral blood. These receptors originate from a man aged 50 or older with active COVID-19.

The genes are TRBV11-2 and TRBJ2-2; 11 bases align to TRBD1. The CDR3 has 18 amino acids. Looked up from germline, CDR1 is SGHAT and CDR2 is FQNNGV. Germline trimming cut 6 bases from V and 3 bases from J; bases unmatched to any gene: 12. The CDR3 coding sequence is TGTGCCAGCAGAACCGGGACAGGGGGATTCCGGGACACCGGGGAGCTGTTTTTT. This translates into CASRTGTGGFRDTGELFF. Based on the CDR3 plus reference TRBV11-2 and TRBJ2-2, the full variable domain is EAGVAQSPRYKIIEKRQSVAFWCNPISGHATLYWYQQILGQGPKLLIQFQNNGVVDDSQLPKDRFSAERLKGVDSTLKIQPAKLEDSAVYLCASRTGTGGFRDTGELFFGEGSRLTVL.

This sequence joins TRBV7-8 and TRBJ1-1; D is undetermined. Germline CDR1 and CDR2: SGHVS and FQNEAQ. V gave up 5 bases and J gave up 3 bases, with 16 bases separating them. The CDR3 runs to 15 residues. CDR3 DNA sequence: TGTGCCAGCAGCGTGGAGAGGAGGGAGGACACTGAAGCTTTCTTT. Translated: CASSVERREDTEAFF.

The V and J genes are TRBV4-2 and TRBJ1-5, with no clear D. Trimming pared 3 bases from V and 7 bases from J, leaving 13 bases between. Germline V gene data show CDR1 as LGHNA and CDR2 as YNFKEQ. CDR3 length equals 14 residues. The CDR3 DNA is TGTGCCAGCAGCCAGACCACCCTAGGACAGCCCCAGCATTTT. It yields the protein CASSQTTLGQPQHF.

The V call is TRBV7-9, the J call TRBJ2-7, with D tentatively TRBD2 (6 bases). Germline CDR1 and CDR2: SEHNR and FQNEAQ (reference sequence). The CDR3 extends over 12 amino acids. The CDR3 DNA reads TGTGGATTTCGACTAGTCGTATACGAGCAGTACTTC. Translation: CGFRLVVYEQYF.

The chain couples TRBV27 to TRBJ1-1; D is ambiguous. Looked up from germline, CDR1 is MNHEY and CDR2 is SMNVEV (reference sequence). This CDR3 has 16 amino acids. V dropped 5 bases and J dropped 1 base, with 17 bases sitting between them. The chain's CDR3 is CASSPKLTAKNTEAFF. Written as DNA, the CDR3 is TGTGCCAGCAGTCCGAAGCTAACAGCAAAGAACACTGAAGCTTTCTTT.

CDR3 residues: CASTYGGAYNEQFF. Written as DNA, the CDR3 is TGTGCCAGCACATACGGGGGGGCCTACAATGAGCAGTTCTTC. The chain is built from TRBV25-1 and TRBJ2-1; 8 nucleotides match TRBD2. The junction had 4 bases not matched to a gene; V was cut back by 7 bases and J by 2 bases. The CDR3 spans 14 residues. The germline V gene has CDR1 MGHDK and CDR2 SYGVNS.

V and J are TRBV5-4 and TRBJ2-3, with 9 positions matching TRBD2. Germline V CDR1 and CDR2: SGHNT, YYREEE (reference sequence). This CDR3 contains 15 residues. The junction had 4 bases not matched to a gene; V was cut back by 2 bases and J by 3 bases. CDR3 DNA sequence: TGTGCCAGCAGCTTTCTAGCGGGAATGACAGATACGCAGTATTTT. This gives the protein CASSFLAGMTDTQYF.

The chain combines TRBV19 with TRBJ2-2, with D possibly matching TRBD1 (5 bases). Germline CDR1 LNHDA, CDR2 SQIVND (reference sequence). This CDR3 spans 14 amino acids. Trimming pared 8 bases from V and 2 bases from J, leaving 12 bases between. CDR3 residues: CASQETANTGELFF. In nucleotides, the CDR3 is TGTGCCAGTCAAGAGACAGCCAACACCGGGGAGCTGTTTTTT.

The chain couples TRBV2 to TRBJ2-3; TRBD2 matches at 9 bases. The CDR3 is 14 residues long. CDR1 is SNHLY, CDR2 FYNNEI, per germline. Losses at the gene ends were 8 bases for V and 4 bases for J; bases not matched to a gene: 7. The CDR3 sequence: CASEDSGGADTQYF. In DNA form, the CDR3 reads TGTGCCAGCGAGGATAGCGGGGGCGCAGATACGCAGTATTTT.

The genes are TRBV6-5 and TRBJ1-4, with no clear D. The CDR3 covers 13 residues. The germline CDR1 and CDR2 sequences are MNHEY and SVGAGI. Trimming pared 7 bases from V and 4 bases from J, leaving 10 bases between. DNA of the CDR3: TGTGCCAGCATGCTACAGCTTAATGAAAAACTGTTTTTT. Translation gives CASMLQLNEKLFF.

V and J are TRBV19 and TRBJ2-7, with D maybe TRBD2 (5 bases). The CDR3 has 15 amino acids. The germline CDR1 and CDR2 sequences are LNHDA and SQIVND (reference sequence). Deletions cut 5 bases from V and 0 bases from J, with 14 bases between. The CDR3 loop is CASSQSSAASYEQYF. CDR3 DNA sequence: TGTGCCAGTAGTCAATCGTCAGCGGCCTCCTACGAGCAGTACTTC.

The J gene is TRBJ1-3, the V gene TRBV4-3; D gene uncertain. V was shortened by 1 base and J by 0 bases, with 7 bases between the two germline ends. CDR3 length: 15 residues. CDR1 is LGHNA and CDR2 is YSLEER in the germline V gene. The CDR3 sequence: CASSQGSSSGNTIYF. The DNA of the CDR3 is TGCGCCAGCAGCCAAGGGTCTAGCTCTGGAAACACCATATATTTT.

The V call is TRBV3-1 (or the pseudogene TRBV3-2), the J call TRBJ1-1, with TRBD1 matching 9 bases. The junction had 6 bases not matched to a gene; V was cut back by 9 bases and J by 1 base. CDR3 length equals 14 residues. CDR1 and CDR2 (germline): LGHDT, YNNKEL (reference sequence). The CDR3 sequence is CASADRGSNTEAFF. The CDR3 nucleotides are TGTGCCAGTGCGGACAGGGGTTCGAACACTGAAGCTTTCTTT.

The V and J genes are TRBV2 and TRBJ1-6; tentatively, D is TRBD1 (6 bases). CDR3 length: 14 amino acids. V lost 3 bases and J 7 bases, leaving 10 bases between the germline ends. Looked up from germline, CDR1 is SNHLY and CDR2 is FYNNEI. Written as DNA, the CDR3 is TGTGCCAGCAGTGACAGGGGAAGGAATTCACCCCTCCACTTT. Amino acid sequence: CASSDRGRNSPLHF.

The gene calls are TRBV7-2 and TRBJ2-1; 12 positions match TRBD2. CDR1 is SGHTA and CDR2 is FQGNSA in the germline V gene. The junction had 3 bases not matched to a gene; V was cut back by 5 bases and J by 7 bases. The CDR3 has 14 residues. The CDR3 loop is CASSTGTSGNEQFF. The CDR3 bases are TGTGCCAGCAGCACCGGGACTAGCGGGAATGAGCAGTTCTTC.

The DNA for the CDR3 is TGTGCCAGCAGTGAAACGGAGCCGGGTTACTATGGCTACACCTTC. It codes for CASSETEPGYYGYTF. The chain has TRBV6-1 and TRBJ1-2; D gene uncertain. Germline CDR1 is MNHNS and CDR2 is SASEGT. V gave up 2 bases and J gave up 3 bases, with 13 bases separating them. This CDR3 region has 15 residues.

The chain combines TRBV5-5 with TRBJ2-3; a weak D match, TRBD2 (5 bases). This CDR3 is built from 14 residues. CDR1 is SGHKS, CDR2 YYEKEE, per germline (reference sequence). Trimming left V 4 bases short and J 1 base short, with 10 bases between. In DNA, the CDR3 is TGTGCCAGCAGCCTCGGGGTTGGCACAGATACGCAGTATTTT. Translated, it gives CASSLGVGTDTQYF.

The chain carries TRBV28 and TRBJ1-4; weak D call: TRBD1 (5 bases). The germline gives CDR1 MDHEN, CDR2 SYDVKM. The V end was cut by 4 bases, the J end by 0 bases, with 9 bases between. The CDR3 is 15 residues long. This CDR3 reads CASSWGTSTNEKLFF. The CDR3 bases are TGTGCCAGCAGTTGGGGGACTTCAACTAATGAAAAACTGTTTTTT.

The chain recombines TRBV6-6 with TRBJ2-2; weak D call: TRBD2 (6 bases). This CDR3 spans 15 amino acids. Trimming took off 8 bases at V and 4 bases at J, with 17 bases between the two ends. Germline values: CDR1 MNHNY, CDR2 SVGAGI (reference sequence). Written as DNA, the CDR3 is TGTGCCAGCGCCGGCGGGGCCCCATCCACCGGGGAGCTGTTTTTT. This sequence encodes CASAGGAPSTGELFF.

This chain connects TRBV5-1 to TRBJ2-1; no reliable D call. CDR3 length equals 14 residues. Germline-derived CDR1 and CDR2 are SGHRS and YFSETQ. Trimming took 0 bases from V and 2 from J, leaving 6 bases between them. The CDR3 protein is CASSLGSAYNEQFF. The CDR3 DNA reads TGCGCCAGCAGCTTGGGCAGCGCCTACAATGAGCAGTTCTTC.

The gene calls are TRBV4-3 and TRBJ2-2; tentative D call: TRBD1 (5 bases). CDR3 size: 16 residues. Germline values: CDR1 LGHNA, CDR2 YSLEER. V was shortened by 2 bases and J by 0 bases, with 10 bases between the two germline ends. CDR3 sequence reads: CASSQRPRANTGELFF. CDR3 bases: TGCGCCAGCAGCCAAAGGCCCAGGGCGAACACCGGGGAGCTGTTTTTT.

V usage is TRBV5-1 and J usage is TRBJ2-1; 13 bases are a match to TRBD2. Germline-derived CDR1 and CDR2 are SGHRS and YFSETQ. This CDR3 has 16 amino acids. The junction had 6 bases not matched to a gene; V was cut back by 0 bases and J by 9 bases. CDR3 coding DNA: TGCGCCAGCAGCTTGGGTGGGACTAGCGGGATCTCTGAGCAGTTCTTC. Translated: CASSLGGTSGISEQFF.

The V and J genes are TRBV28 and TRBJ1-1; weak D call: TRBD1 (5 bases). The V gene lost 3 bases and the J gene lost 0 bases, with 11 bases spanning the gap. The length of the CDR3 is 15 residues. From germline, CDR1 is MDHEN and CDR2 SYDVKM. DNA of the CDR3: TGTGCCAGCAGTTTGGGGGAGGAAATGAACACTGAAGCTTTCTTT. Translation: CASSLGEEMNTEAFF.

CDR3 sequence: CASSLGTVNTGELFF. In DNA, the CDR3 is TGTGCCAGCAGCTTGGGGACAGTAAACACCGGGGAGCTGTTTTTT. This chain uses TRBV5-4 with TRBJ2-2, with D maybe TRBD1 (6 bases). From germline, CDR1 is SGHNT and CDR2 YYREEE (reference sequence). This CDR3 spans 15 amino acids. V dropped 0 bases and J dropped 2 bases, with 8 bases sitting between them.

The chain is built from TRBV27 and TRBJ2-1, with D possibly being TRBD2 (6 bases). V gave up 4 bases and J gave up 9 bases, with 19 bases separating them. The CDR3 covers 15 residues. Germline V gene data show CDR1 as MNHEY and CDR2 as SMNVEV (reference sequence). The CDR3 nucleotides are TGTGCCAGCAGTTCCGGGACTCTCGCGGCGGGTGAGCAGTTCTTC. Residues: CASSSGTLAAGEQFF.

J is TRBJ2-3 and V is TRBV3-1 (or the pseudogene TRBV3-2); perhaps TRBD2 as D (6 bases). In germline, CDR1 is LGHDT, CDR2 YNNKEL (reference sequence). The CDR3 is 18 amino acids. V was shortened by 0 bases and J by 9 bases, with 25 bases between the two germline ends. This chain's CDR3 is CASSQEGIGDSSMGTQYF. The CDR3 region has the DNA TGTGCCAGCAGCCAAGAGGGAATAGGGGACTCTTCGATGGGGACGCAGTATTTT.

V usage is TRBV14 and J usage is TRBJ1-6; D is possibly TRBD1 (6 bases). CDR1 SGHDN and CDR2 FVKESK come from the germline V gene. Trimming took 4 bases from V and 0 from J, leaving 7 bases between them. There are 15 residues in the CDR3. The CDR3 loop is CASSPTGSYNSPLHF. DNA of the CDR3: TGTGCCAGCAGCCCGACAGGCTCCTATAATTCACCCCTCCACTTT.